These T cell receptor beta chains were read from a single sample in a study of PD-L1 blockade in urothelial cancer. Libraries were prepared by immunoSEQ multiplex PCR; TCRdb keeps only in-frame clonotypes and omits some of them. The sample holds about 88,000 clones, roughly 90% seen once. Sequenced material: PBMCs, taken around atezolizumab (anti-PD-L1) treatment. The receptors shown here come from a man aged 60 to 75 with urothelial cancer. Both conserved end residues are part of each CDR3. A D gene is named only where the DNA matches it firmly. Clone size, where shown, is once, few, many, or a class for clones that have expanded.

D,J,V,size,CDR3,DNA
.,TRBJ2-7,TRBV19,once,CASSSTGWGEQYF,TGTGCCAGTAGCTCAACAGGTTGGGGAGAGCAGTACTTC
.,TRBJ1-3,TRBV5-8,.,CASSLTSSGNTIYF,TGTGCCAGCAGCTTGACATCCTCTGGAAACACCATATATTTT
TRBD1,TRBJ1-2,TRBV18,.,CASSPTGADYGYTF,TGTGCCAGCTCACCAACAGGGGCGGACTATGGCTACACCTTC
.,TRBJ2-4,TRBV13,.,CASSPRRGQTAKNIQYF,TGTGCCAGCAGCCCCCGGAGGGGGCAGACGGCCAAAAACATTCAGTACTTC
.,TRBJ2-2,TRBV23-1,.,CASLTREPNTGELFF,TGCGCCAGCCTCACTCGGGAGCCCAACACCGGGGAGCTGTTTTTT
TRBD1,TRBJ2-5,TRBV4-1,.,CASSQDWTGEETQYF,TGCGCCAGCAGCCAAGATTGGACAGGGGAAGAGACCCAGTACTTC
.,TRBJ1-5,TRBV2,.,CASSERYTNQPQHF,TGTGCCAGCAGTGAGAGGTATACCAATCAGCCCCAGCATTTT
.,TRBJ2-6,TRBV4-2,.,CASSQQLSRGTGANVLTF,TGTGCCAGCAGCCAGCAACTGTCGCGGGGCACTGGGGCCAACGTCCTGACTTTC
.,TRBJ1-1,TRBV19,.,CASSRQENTEAFF,TGTGCCAGTAGCAGACAAGAAAACACTGAAGCTTTCTTT
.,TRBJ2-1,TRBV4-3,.,CASSQDPQGGNEQFF,TGCGCCAGCAGCCAAGACCCCCAGGGAGGTAATGAGCAGTTCTTC
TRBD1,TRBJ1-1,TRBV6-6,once,CASSDLQGTTEAFF,TGTGCCAGCAGTGACTTACAGGGGACAACTGAAGCTTTCTTT
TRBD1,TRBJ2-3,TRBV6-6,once,CASSMTGETDTQYF,TGTGCCAGCAGTATGACAGGGGAGACAGATACGCAGTATTTT
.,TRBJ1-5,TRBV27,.,CASRTGEGNQPQHF,TGTGCCAGTCGTACAGGCGAAGGCAATCAGCCCCAGCATTTT
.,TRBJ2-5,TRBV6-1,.,CASAWAGAQETQYF,TGTGCCAGCGCCTGGGCAGGGGCACAAGAGACCCAGTACTTC
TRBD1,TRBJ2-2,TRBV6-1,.,CASSLDRGGTGELFF,TGTGCCAGCAGTTTGGACAGGGGAGGCACCGGGGAGCTGTTTTTT
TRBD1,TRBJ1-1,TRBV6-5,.,CASSQSGGRKTEAFF,TGTGCCAGCAGTCAATCAGGGGGGCGGAAGACTGAAGCTTTCTTT
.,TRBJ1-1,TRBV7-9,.,CASSFLSNTEAFF,TGTGCCAGCAGCTTCCTATCGAACACTGAAGCTTTCTTT
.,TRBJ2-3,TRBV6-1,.,CASSETGVVSTDTQYF,TGTGCCAGCAGTGAAACAGGAGTGGTTTCCACAGATACGCAGTATTTT
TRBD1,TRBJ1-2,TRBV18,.,CASSRPGQGFYGYTF,TGTGCCAGCTCACGACCGGGACAGGGGTTCTATGGCTACACCTTC
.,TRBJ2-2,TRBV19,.,CASSPRGSGELFF,TGTGCCAGTAGTCCCCGGGGGTCCGGGGAGCTGTTTTTT
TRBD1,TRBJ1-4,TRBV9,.,CASSRGPDEKLFF,TGTGCCAGCAGCAGGGGGCCGGATGAAAAACTGTTTTTT
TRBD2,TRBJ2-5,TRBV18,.,CASATISGGRQETQYF,TGTGCCAGCGCGACCATTAGCGGGGGACGCCAAGAGACCCAGTACTTC
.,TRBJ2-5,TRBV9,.,CASSVAAGVSGETQYF,TGTGCCAGCAGCGTAGCTGCAGGGGTTTCCGGAGAGACCCAGTACTTC
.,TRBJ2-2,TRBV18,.,CASLGPSSTGELFF,TGTGCCAGCTTGGGGCCAAGTTCCACCGGGGAGCTGTTTTTT
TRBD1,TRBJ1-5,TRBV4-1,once,CASSPTGDQPQHF,TGCGCCAGCAGCCCGACAGGGGATCAGCCCCAGCATTTT
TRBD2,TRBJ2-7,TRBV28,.,CASSQTSGGALVEQYF,TGTGCCAGCAGTCAAACTAGCGGGGGGGCCTTAGTCGAGCAGTACTTC
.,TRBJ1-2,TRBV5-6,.,CASSLGAANYGYTF,TGTGCCAGCAGCTTGGGAGCGGCTAACTATGGCTACACCTTC
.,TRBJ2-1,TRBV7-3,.,CASSLGGWQAYNEQFF,TGTGCCAGCAGCTTAGGCGGGTGGCAGGCCTACAATGAGCAGTTCTTC
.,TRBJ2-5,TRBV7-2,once,CASSLAGIGGGETQYF,TGTGCCAGCAGCTTAGCCGGGATTGGGGGAGGAGAGACCCAGTACTTC
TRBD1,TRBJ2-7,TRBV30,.,CAWVDRAAYEQYF,TGTGCCTGGGTAGACAGGGCGGCTTACGAGCAGTACTTC
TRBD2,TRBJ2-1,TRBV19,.,CASSTIAGPYNEQFF,TGTGCCAGTAGTACTATAGCGGGACCCTACAATGAGCAGTTCTTC
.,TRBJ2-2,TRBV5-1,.,CASSLAGYTGELFF,TGCGCCAGCAGCTTGGCCGGGTACACCGGGGAGCTGTTTTTT
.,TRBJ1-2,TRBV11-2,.,CASSQIRQSAYGYTF,TGTGCCAGCAGCCAGATAAGACAGTCGGCCTATGGCTACACCTTC
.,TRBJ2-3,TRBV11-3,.,CASSRGGSSTDTQYF,TGTGCCAGCAGCCGCGGGGGCTCTAGCACAGATACGCAGTATTTT
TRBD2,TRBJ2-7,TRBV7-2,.,CASSQGLAGGGYEQYF,TGTGCCAGCAGCCAGGGACTAGCGGGAGGCGGGTACGAGCAGTACTTC
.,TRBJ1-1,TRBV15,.,CATSRDPGVSNTEAFF,TGTGCCACCAGCAGAGACCCAGGGGTCTCGAACACTGAAGCTTTCTTT
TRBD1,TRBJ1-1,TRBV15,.,CATSRSRLTGANTEAFF,TGTGCCACCAGCAGGAGCCGCCTGACAGGGGCGAACACTGAAGCTTTCTTT
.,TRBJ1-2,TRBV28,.,CASSSDRTYGYTF,TGTGCCAGCAGTTCCGACAGAACCTATGGCTACACCTTC
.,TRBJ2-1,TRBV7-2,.,CASSLSNEQFF,TGTGCCAGCAGCCTTAGCAATGAGCAGTTCTTC
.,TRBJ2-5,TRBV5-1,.,CASGRSVYQETQYF,TGCGCCAGCGGGAGGTCCGTATACCAAGAGACCCAGTACTTC
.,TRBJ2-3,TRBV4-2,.,CASSQESRGDTQYF,TGTGCCAGCAGCCAAGAGAGTCGGGGGGATACGCAGTATTTT
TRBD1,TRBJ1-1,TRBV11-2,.,CASSLDQGAMNTEAFF,TGTGCCAGCAGCTTAGATCAGGGGGCGATGAACACTGAAGCTTTCTTT
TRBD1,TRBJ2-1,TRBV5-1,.,CASSPRDRGLNEQFF,TGCGCCAGCAGCCCCCGGGACAGGGGTTTGAATGAGCAGTTCTTC
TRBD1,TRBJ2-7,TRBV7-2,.,CASSFQFGTAEQYF,TGTGCCAGCAGCTTCCAATTTGGGACAGCAGAGCAGTACTTC